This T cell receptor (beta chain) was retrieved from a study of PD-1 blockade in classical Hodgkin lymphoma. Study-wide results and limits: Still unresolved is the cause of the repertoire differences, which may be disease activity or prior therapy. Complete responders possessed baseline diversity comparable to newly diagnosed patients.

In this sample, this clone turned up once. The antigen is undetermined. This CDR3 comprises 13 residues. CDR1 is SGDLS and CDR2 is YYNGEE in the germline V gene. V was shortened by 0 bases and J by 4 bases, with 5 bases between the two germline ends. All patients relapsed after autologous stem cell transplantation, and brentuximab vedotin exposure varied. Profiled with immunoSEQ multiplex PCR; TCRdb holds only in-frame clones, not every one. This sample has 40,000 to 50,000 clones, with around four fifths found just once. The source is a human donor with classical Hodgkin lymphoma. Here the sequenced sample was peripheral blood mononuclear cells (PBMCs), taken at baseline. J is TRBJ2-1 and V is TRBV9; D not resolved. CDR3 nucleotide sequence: TGTGCCAGCAGCGTAGAGGCTTACAATGAGCAGTTCTTC. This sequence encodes CASSVEAYNEQFF.